This T cell receptor (beta chain) originates from a study of shared clonotypes between healthy human individuals. The assay was run at deep level. TCRdb keeps only in-frame clones here, not all; method: immunoSEQ multiplex PCR. The sample includes 1 million to 1.3 million clones, around 78% seen only once; the top ten take 0.61%. The germline V and J ends were trimmed by 3 bases and 1 base, with 9 bases remaining between them. This CDR3 is built from 14 residues. Looked up from germline, CDR1 is SGHNT and CDR2 is YYREEE (reference sequence). The chain joins TRBV5-4 to TRBJ2-3; D gene uncertain. The sequence derives from a man in his late teens or twenties in good health. Some clones in this sample may be carry-over from other donors' samples. The sample consisted of memory CD4+ T cells from PBMCs. Described subset: CD45RA-negative fraction. CDR3 loop: CASSSRFRTDTQYF. The DNA of the CDR3 is TGTGCCAGCAGCTCCAGGTTTCGCACAGATACGCAGTATTTT.